This TCR beta chain came from a study of T cells after posttransplantation cyclophosphamide. This clone was observed many times. Profiled with immunoSEQ multiplex PCR; TCRdb holds only in-frame clones, not every one. This set yields approximately 35,000 clones and no singletons; the top ten hold 4.5% to 5%. This CDR3 is 16 amino acids long. V shed 0 bases, J shed 8 bases, and the junction held 5 bases outside the gene matches. Germline-derived CDR1 and CDR2 are WSHSY and SAAADI. Material: PBMCs. The chain couples TRBV10-2 to TRBJ2-1; 12 bases line up with TRBD2. The receptor's source is a woman in her 30s in good health and a related stem cell transplant donor. This CDR3 is CASSESLAGGPDEQFF. The CDR3 DNA reads TGCGCCAGCAGTGAGTCGCTAGCGGGGGGGCCCGATGAGCAGTTCTTC.